This T cell receptor beta chain was recovered during a study of T-cell memory formation after mild COVID-19. Study conclusions and caveats: CD4+ contracting clones were found mainly in CM and EM, and CD8+ ones in EMRA. Later expanders leaned CD4+, whereas day 15 to 85 contracting clones were balanced CD4/CD8.

Each CDR3 protein gets one entry after TCRdb re-called the 5' RACE reads with MiXCR. The data hold around 110,000 distinct CDR3 sequences, with approximately 15% observed a single time. The CDR3 totals 15 residues. Trimming pared 0 bases from V and 2 bases from J, leaving 11 bases between. CDR1 is SGHAT and CDR2 is FQNNGV in the germline V gene. As regards this clonotype: Its specificity is unknown.

The sequence came from an adult woman who had mild COVID-19 (a few samples of this study predate the infection). Cell type and time point are not known. Sequencing input: PBMCs or a T cell subset sorted from them (not recorded which). This chain connects TRBV11-2 to TRBJ2-7, with a possible D match to TRBD1 (6 bases). The CDR3 loop is CASSLDWSGAYEQYF. The CDR3 region has the DNA TGTGCCAGCAGCTTAGATTGGTCAGGGGCCTACGAGCAGTACTTC. Full variable domain (missing parts from reference TRBV11-2 and TRBJ2-7): EAGVAQSPRYKIIEKRQSVAFWCNPISGHATLYWYQQILGQGPKLLIQFQNNGVVDDSQLPKDRFSAERLKGVDSTLKIQPAKLEDSAVYLCASSLDWSGAYEQYFGPGTRLTVT.